These T cell receptor beta chains were read from a single sample in a study of T cells after yellow fever vaccination. TCRdb re-called the 5' RACE reads through MiXCR, storing one row per CDR3 protein. Counted here are approximately 550,000 distinct CDR3 sequences, about a fifth occurring once; the ten biggest clones make up roughly 13%. The sequencing used PBMCs, collected 15 days after the yellow fever booster vaccination. The receptors come from a man aged 25-45 years who received the YFV17D yellow fever vaccine. Both conserved end residues are part of each CDR3. Each record gives: J gene, D gene, V gene, clone size, CDR3 DNA, CDR3 protein. D genes are given only for firm matches. Size is stated for part of the rows, as once, few or many counts, or as a class when the clone is expanded.

>TRBJ2-5|TRBD1|TRBV4-3|many
TGCGCCAGCAGCCAATCCAGGGACAGAGCCCAAGAGACCCAGTACTTC
CASSQSRDRAQETQYF
>TRBJ2-7|-|TRBV6-1|-
TGTGCCAGCAGCCCTGGGGAAATAGTCTACGAGCAGTACTTC
CASSPGEIVYEQYF
>TRBJ2-5|-|TRBV13|few
TGTGCCAGCAGCTACACCAGCGGTGGGATTCAAGAGACCCAGTACTTC
CASSYTSGGIQETQYF
>TRBJ2-2|-|TRBV3-1|-
TGTGCCAGCAGCCCCGGGCGCTGGGCCGGGGAGCTGTTTTTT
CASSPGRWAGELFF
>TRBJ2-7|TRBD2|TRBV29-1|few
TGCAGCGTGGTACAGGGGGCAGGGACTAGCGGATACGAGCAGTACTTC
CSVVQGAGTSGYEQYF
>TRBJ2-1|-|TRBV20-1|-
TGCAGTGCCACCAGACCCGGAGGTAACAATGAGCAGTTCTTC
CSATRPGGNNEQFF
>TRBJ2-3|-|TRBV7-6|-
TGTGCCAGCAGCCGAGAGGTCACAGATACGCAGTATTTT
CASSREVTDTQYF
>TRBJ2-1|TRBD1|TRBV5-1|few
TGCGCCAGCAGCCCACAGGGGGCCGCCTACAATGAGCAGTTCTTC
CASSPQGAAYNEQFF
>TRBJ2-7|-|TRBV5-1|-
TGCGCCAGCAGACCGAGAGGGGAGTACGAGCAGTACTTC
CASRPRGEYEQYF
>TRBJ2-7|-|TRBV15|-
TGTGCCACCAGCAGAGTCCGGGGGGCGAGAACCTACGAGCAGTACTTC
CATSRVRGARTYEQYF
>TRBJ2-1|-|TRBV10-3|many
TGTGCCATCAGCAGGTTTGAGGGAGTCCGAGGGGAGCAGTTCTTC
CAISRFEGVRGEQFF
>TRBJ2-1|TRBD2|TRBV19|-
TGTGCCAGTAGTATGTTTGGGACTAGCGGGAACCTTAATGAGCAGTTCTTC
CASSMFGTSGNLNEQFF
>TRBJ2-1|-|TRBV12-3/TRBV12-4|few
TGTGCCAGCAGTTACCAAGGGCTCAATGAGCAGTTCTTC
CASSYQGLNEQFF
>TRBJ1-1|-|TRBV5-6|-
TGTGCCAGCAGCTGGATAGGGAACACTGAAGCTTTCTTT
CASSWIGNTEAFF
>TRBJ2-4|-|TRBV12-3/TRBV12-4|-
TGTGCCAGCAGCTGGGACCGAGTAGTGCAGTACTTC
CASSWDRVVQYF
>TRBJ2-1|TRBD2|TRBV6-1|-
TGTGCCAGCAGCAAAAGCGGGAGGGCCACCTACAATGAGCAGTTCTTC
CASSKSGRATYNEQFF
>TRBJ2-7|-|TRBV5-5|few
TGTGCCAGCAGCTTGGAAGCTTCGGACTCCTACGAGCAGTACTTC
CASSLEASDSYEQYF
>TRBJ2-1|-|TRBV7-2|-
TGTGCCAGCAGCCGGACTATTAACAATGAGCAGTTCTTC
CASSRTINNEQFF
>TRBJ2-1|-|TRBV28|few
TGTGCCAGCAGTTTAGCTGCGGCGGGACACTACAATGAGCAGTTCTTC
CASSLAAAGHYNEQFF
>TRBJ2-2|-|TRBV20-1|few
TGCAGTGCTGCCGGGACTTCGAACACCGGGGAGCTGTTTTTT
CSAAGTSNTGELFF
>TRBJ2-1|-|TRBV10-3|-
TGTGCTTGTAACGGGAGAGACAATGAGCAGTTCTTC
CACNGRDNEQFF
>TRBJ2-7|-|TRBV6-5|-
TGTGCCAGCAGTTACTCGAGATCAAAAACGAAACTCTACGAGCAGTACTTC
CASSYSRSKTKLYEQYF
>TRBJ2-1|-|TRBV5-6|-
TGTGCCAGCAGTCCTCTCCCTGGCGGACAGTTTGACCAAAGGCAGTTCTTC
CASSPLPGGQFDQRQFF
>TRBJ2-7|-|TRBV21-1|-
TGTGCCAGCAGCAAACTCCCCATCTACGAGCAGTACTTC
CASSKLPIYEQYF
>TRBJ2-1|TRBD2|TRBV29-1|-
TGCAGCGGGAGGGAGGGATACAATGAGCAGTTCTTC
CSGREGYNEQFF
>TRBJ2-2|TRBD2|TRBV7-6|-
TGTGCCAGCAGCTTTGTGCGGGAGTGGACCGGGGAGCTGTTTTTT
CASSFVREWTGELFF
>TRBJ2-1|-|TRBV10-3|few
TGTGCCATCAGTGAGGGGGAACCCACCGGGCAGTTCTTC
CAISEGEPTGQFF
>TRBJ2-2|-|TRBV28|-
TGTGCCAGCAGTTACCCGGGTCCCAACACCGGGGAGCTGTTTTTT
CASSYPGPNTGELFF
>TRBJ1-6|TRBD1|TRBV20-1|-
TGCAGTGCCCAGGGGGCGGCCAATTCACCCCTCCACTTT
CSAQGAANSPLHF
>TRBJ2-3|TRBD2|TRBV20-1|few
TGCAGTGCCCGACTAGCGGGAGCAGATACGCAGTATTTT
CSARLAGADTQYF
>TRBJ2-1|TRBD1|TRBV12-5|few
TGTGCTAGTGGGGGAAACGGGACAGGGGTATCCAATGAGCAGTTCTTC
CASGGNGTGVSNEQFF
>TRBJ1-2|TRBD1|TRBV7-2|few
TGTGCCAGCACTCTGACAGGGCTCCATGGCTACACCTTC
CASTLTGLHGYTF
>TRBJ2-3|-|TRBV29-1|-
TGCAGCGTTGAGGGGGTTAACAACACAGATACGCAGTATTTT
CSVEGVNNTDTQYF
>TRBJ2-5|TRBD2|TRBV5-1|-
TGCGCCAGCAGCTTGTCAACTAGCGGGGAGACCCAGTACTTC
CASSLSTSGETQYF
>TRBJ1-5|TRBD1|TRBV12-3/TRBV12-4|once
TGTGCCAGCAGTCGACAGGGGGCTGGTCAGCCCCAGCATTTT
CASSRQGAGQPQHF
>TRBJ2-5|TRBD2|TRBV20-1|few
TGCAGTGCCCGCGGGCTAGCGGGAGGACAAGAGACCCAGTACTTC
CSARGLAGGQETQYF
>TRBJ2-7|-|TRBV20-1|-
TGCAGTGCTGGGACCATGTCCTACGAGCAGTACTTC
CSAGTMSYEQYF
>TRBJ2-1|-|TRBV20-1|few
TGCAGTGCTCCCTACCCCCGTAGCGGCAGCTCCTACAATGAGCAGTTCTTC
CSAPYPRSGSSYNEQFF
>TRBJ1-3|-|TRBV6-6|-
TGTGCCAGCAGTACAGGGCAAGGAAACACCATATATTTT
CASSTGQGNTIYF
>TRBJ1-2|TRBD1|TRBV6-5|-
TGTGCCAGCGGTAGACAGGGGCTAGGCTACACCTTC
CASGRQGLGYTF
>TRBJ2-1|-|TRBV20-1|few
TGCAGTGCTAGAGAGGCTAGCAACGACAATGAGCAGTTCTTC
CSAREASNDNEQFF
>TRBJ2-5|TRBD2|TRBV7-9|few
TGTGCCAGCAGCTTAGTATCGGGGGGGTACCAAGAGACCCAGTACTTC
CASSLVSGGYQETQYF
>TRBJ2-7|-|TRBV15|-
TGTGCCACCAGCAGAGGAGCCAGCTCCTACGAGCAGTACTTC
CATSRGASSYEQYF
>TRBJ2-7|-|TRBV20-1|-
TGCAGTGCTACCCAATTTATAGGAAGCCAGTACGAGCAGTACTTC
CSATQFIGSQYEQYF
>TRBJ1-1|-|TRBV14|few
TGTGCCAGCAGCCAAGATCTGTCAACTGAAGCTTTCTTT
CASSQDLSTEAFF
>TRBJ2-7|-|TRBV7-2|few
TGTGCCAGCAGCTTAGTCGGCAACTACGAGCAGTACTTC
CASSLVGNYEQYF
>TRBJ2-7|TRBD2|TRBV7-2|few
TGTGCCAGCAGTACGCTAGCGGGAGCCGAGCAGTACTTC
CASSTLAGAEQYF
>TRBJ2-7|TRBD1|TRBV20-1|few
TGCAGTGCTAGTCAACAGGGGGCCGGACTAAACGAGCAGTACTTC
CSASQQGAGLNEQYF
>TRBJ2-2|-|TRBV27|-
TGTGCCAGCTCTGTTTATCATATCGGGGGTGCCGGGGAGCTGTTTTTT
CASSVYHIGGAGELFF
>TRBJ2-2|TRBD2|TRBV28|few
TGTGCCAGCAGTGGGACTAGCCTCACCGGGGAGCTGTTTTTT
CASSGTSLTGELFF
>TRBJ2-3|TRBD2|TRBV10-3|few
TGTGCCATCAGGACTAGCGGGAATGGCGGAGATACGCAGTATTTT
CAIRTSGNGGDTQYF